Listed here is a single TCR beta chain. The antigen remains undetermined. A much bigger clone sits one base away, suggesting this may be a read error. Bulk tumor genomic DNA constituted the template, at 550 to 750 ng per sample. Surgeons took several biopsies per primary tumor, spaced far apart, during surgery. With untreated, newly diagnosed non-small cell lung cancer, the patients went on to undergo curative surgery. The donors were patients with newly diagnosed non-small cell lung cancer undergoing curative-intent surgery. This entry belongs to a study of immune heterogeneity within non-small cell lung tumors. Multiplex PCR was performed with 32 V and 13 J primers, and it amplified TCR beta CDR3. TCRdb reprocessed the multiplex PCR reads via MiXCR and lists one record per CDR3 protein. Of roughly 12,000 distinct CDR3 sequences in the sample, approximately 20% are singletons; the top ten hold around 4.3%.

Findings and limits, study-wide: Each patient largely had their own distinct set of high-frequency T-cell receptor beta clonotypes. Higher local tumor mutational burden went with moderately higher local T-cell clonality, R around 0.35. Within a patient, dominant CDR3 beta clonotypes were shared across sites, though different locations had unique frequent clones.

Germline V gene data show CDR1 as GTSNPN and CDR2 as SVGIG (reference sequence). The CDR3 contains 16 residues. Trimming cost V 4 bases and J 2 bases; bases outside gene matches: 10. What was sequenced was lung tumor tissue. This TCR was recovered from a man aged 55 to 70 with non-small cell lung cancer. J is TRBJ2-3 and V is TRBV30; 9 bases match TRBD2. DNA of the CDR3: TGTGCCTGGATGATGGGTAGCGGGAGCTTCACAGATACGCAGTATTTT. Its protein is CAWMMGSGSFTDTQYF.